This T cell receptor (beta chain) was identified in a study of blood T cell repertoires in COVID-19. Whole-study context: Sites in the United States, Italy and Spain provided acute and convalescent COVID-19 samples.

Sequenced by immunoSEQ multiplex PCR; TCRdb stores in-frame clones only, minus some. The table shows about 500,000 clones, with approximately 86% occurring only once. Two negative PCRs, clearance, or symptom resolution had been documented for recovered Cohort 3 donors. V lost 6 bases and J lost 0, with 12 bases in between. Germline CDR1 reads MGHDK; CDR2 reads SYGVNS. The length of the CDR3 is 15 residues. The material sequenced was PBMCs or T cells enriched from blood (not recorded which). The V and J genes are TRBV25-1 and TRBJ1-5; D remains unclear. The receptor comes from a woman between 18 and 29 years old who had recovered from COVID-19. The chain's CDR3 is CASRPGGYSNQPQHF. DNA of the CDR3: TGTGCCAGCAGGCCAGGAGGCTATAGCAATCAGCCCCAGCATTTT.